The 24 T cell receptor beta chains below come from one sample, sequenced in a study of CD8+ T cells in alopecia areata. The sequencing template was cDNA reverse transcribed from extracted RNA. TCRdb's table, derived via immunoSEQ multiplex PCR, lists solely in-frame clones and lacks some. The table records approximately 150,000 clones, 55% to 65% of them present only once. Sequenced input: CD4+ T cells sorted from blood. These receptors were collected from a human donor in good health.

For the CDR3, the DNA is TGTGCCAGTAGTATTCTATTCTACGAGCAGTACTTC. Protein sequence: CASSILFYEQYF. This sequence joins TRBV19 and TRBJ2-7; unclear D gene. This CDR3 is 12 amino acids long. Germline loops: CDR1 LNHDA, CDR2 SQIVND (reference sequence). The V and J ends lost 3 bases and 3 bases respectively, with 6 bases between them.

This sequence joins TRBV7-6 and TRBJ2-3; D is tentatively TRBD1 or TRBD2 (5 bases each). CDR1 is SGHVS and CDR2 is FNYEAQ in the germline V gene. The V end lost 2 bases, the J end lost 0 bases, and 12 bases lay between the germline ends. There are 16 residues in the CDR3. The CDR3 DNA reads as TGTGCCAGCAGCTTATTATCGGGACCAAGCACAGATACGCAGTATTTT. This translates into CASSLLSGPSTDTQYF.

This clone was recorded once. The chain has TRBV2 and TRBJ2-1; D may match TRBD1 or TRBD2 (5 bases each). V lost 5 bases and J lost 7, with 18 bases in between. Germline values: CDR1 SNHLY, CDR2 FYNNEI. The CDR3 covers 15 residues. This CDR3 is CASSRLLGERNEQFF. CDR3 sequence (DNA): TGTGCCAGCAGTAGACTGCTAGGGGAGCGAAATGAGCAGTTCTTC. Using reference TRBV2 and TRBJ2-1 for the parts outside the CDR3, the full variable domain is EPEVTQTPSHQVTQMGQEVILRCVPISNHLYFYWYRQILGQKVEFLVSFYNNEISEKSEIFDDQFSVERPDGSNFTLKIRSTKLEDSAMYFCASSRLLGERNEQFFGPGTRLTVL.

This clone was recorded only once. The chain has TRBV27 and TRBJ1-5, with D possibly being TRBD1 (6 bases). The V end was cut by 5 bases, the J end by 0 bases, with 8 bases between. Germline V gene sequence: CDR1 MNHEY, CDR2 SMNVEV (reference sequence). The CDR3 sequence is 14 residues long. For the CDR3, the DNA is TGTGCCAGCAGTGGACAGTATAGCAATCAGCCCCAGCATTTT. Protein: CASSGQYSNQPQHF.

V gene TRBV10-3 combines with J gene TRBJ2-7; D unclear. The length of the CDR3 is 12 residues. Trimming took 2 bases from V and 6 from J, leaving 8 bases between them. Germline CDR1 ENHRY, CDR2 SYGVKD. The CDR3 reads CAISEVKGEQYF. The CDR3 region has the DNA TGTGCCATCAGTGAGGTAAAAGGCGAGCAGTACTTC.

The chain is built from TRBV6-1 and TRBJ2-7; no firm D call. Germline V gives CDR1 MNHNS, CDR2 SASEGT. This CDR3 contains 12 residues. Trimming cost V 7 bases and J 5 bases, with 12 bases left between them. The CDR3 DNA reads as TGTGCCAGCACCGAGTGGGGAAACGAGCAGTACTTC. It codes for CASTEWGNEQYF.

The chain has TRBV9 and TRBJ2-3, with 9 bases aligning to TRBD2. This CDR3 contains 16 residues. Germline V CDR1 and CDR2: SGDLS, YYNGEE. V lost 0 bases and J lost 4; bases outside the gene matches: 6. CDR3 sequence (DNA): TGTGCCAGCAGCGTAGGTCAGAGACTAGCGGCAGATACGCAGTATTTT. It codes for CASSVGQRLAADTQYF.

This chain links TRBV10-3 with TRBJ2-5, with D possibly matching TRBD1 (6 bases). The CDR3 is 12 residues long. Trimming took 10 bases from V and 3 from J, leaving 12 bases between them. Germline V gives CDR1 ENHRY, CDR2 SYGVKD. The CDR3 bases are TGTGCCACCCAGGGGTGGGAAGAGACCCAGTACTTC. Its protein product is CATQGWEETQYF.

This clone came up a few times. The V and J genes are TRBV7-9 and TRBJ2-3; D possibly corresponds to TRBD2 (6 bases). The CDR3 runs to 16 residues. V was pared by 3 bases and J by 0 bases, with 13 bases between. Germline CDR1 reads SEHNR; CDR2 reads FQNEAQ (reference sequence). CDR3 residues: CASSFVIAASTDTQYF. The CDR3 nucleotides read TGTGCCAGCAGCTTTGTGATAGCGGCTAGCACAGATACGCAGTATTTT.

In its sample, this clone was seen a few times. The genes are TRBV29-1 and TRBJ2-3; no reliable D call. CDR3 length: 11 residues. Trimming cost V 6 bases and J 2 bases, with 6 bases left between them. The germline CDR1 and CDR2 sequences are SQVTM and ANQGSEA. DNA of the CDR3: TGCAGCGTGGCGACCACAGATACGCAGTATTTT. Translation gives CSVATTDTQYF.

The CDR3 loop is CASSTNQPQHF. The DNA for the CDR3 is TGTGCCAGCAGTACAAATCAGCCCCAGCATTTT. This chain connects TRBV6-1 to TRBJ1-5, with unresolved D. This CDR3 is built from 11 residues. The germline gives CDR1 MNHNS, CDR2 SASEGT. Trimming stripped 5 bases from V and 4 bases from J, with 3 bases between.

The CDR3 DNA follows: TGTGCCAGCAGCCGAGCGGGCGTCACAGATACGCAGTATTTT. The encoded protein is CASSRAGVTDTQYF. The chain combines TRBV7-2 with TRBJ2-3; tentative D call: TRBD2 (6 bases). The CDR3 runs to 14 residues. CDR1 is SGHTA, CDR2 FQGNSA, per germline. The V gene lost 5 bases and the J gene lost 2 bases, with 11 bases spanning the gap.

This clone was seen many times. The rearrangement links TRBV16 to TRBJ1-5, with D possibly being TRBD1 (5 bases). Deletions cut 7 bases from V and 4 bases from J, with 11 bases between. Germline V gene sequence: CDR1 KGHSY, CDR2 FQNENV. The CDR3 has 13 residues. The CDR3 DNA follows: TGTGCCAGCACCAAACAGGAGAATCAGCCCCAGCATTTT. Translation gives CASTKQENQPQHF. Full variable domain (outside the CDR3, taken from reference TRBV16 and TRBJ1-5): GEEVAQTPKHLVRGEGQKAKLYCAPIKGHSYVFWYQQVLKNEFKFLISFQNENVFDETGMPKERFSAKCLPNSPCSLEIQATKLEDSAVYFCASTKQENQPQHFGDGTRLSIL.

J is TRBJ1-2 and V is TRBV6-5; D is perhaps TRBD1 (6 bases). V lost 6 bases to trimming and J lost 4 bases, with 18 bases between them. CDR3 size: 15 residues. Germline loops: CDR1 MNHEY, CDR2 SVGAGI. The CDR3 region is CASRRGQRGIYGYTF. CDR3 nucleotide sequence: TGTGCCAGCAGACGGGGCCAAAGGGGGATCTATGGCTACACCTTC.

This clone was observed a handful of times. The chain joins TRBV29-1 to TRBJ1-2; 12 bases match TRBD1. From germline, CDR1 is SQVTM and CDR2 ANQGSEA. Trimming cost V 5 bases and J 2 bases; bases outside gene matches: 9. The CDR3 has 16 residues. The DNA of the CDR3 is TGCAGCGTTCCCACCGGGGGACAGGGGGCCAACTATGGCTACACCTTC. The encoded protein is CSVPTGGQGANYGYTF.

DNA for the CDR3: TGCAGCGTTGTGGGGTCCCTAGCAGATACGCAGTATTTT. This codes for CSVVGSLADTQYF. The chain joins TRBV29-1 to TRBJ2-3; no clear D. With 4 bases removed from V and 4 bases from J, the gap between germline ends came to 12 bases. Germline CDR1 reads SQVTM; CDR2 reads ANQGSEA. CDR3 length equals 13 residues.

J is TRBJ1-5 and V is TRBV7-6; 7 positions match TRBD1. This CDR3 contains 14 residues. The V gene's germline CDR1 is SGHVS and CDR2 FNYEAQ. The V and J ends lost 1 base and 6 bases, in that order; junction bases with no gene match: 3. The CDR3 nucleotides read TGTGCCAGCAGCTTAGGAACAGGGGCTCAGCCCCAGCATTTT. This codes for CASSLGTGAQPQHF.

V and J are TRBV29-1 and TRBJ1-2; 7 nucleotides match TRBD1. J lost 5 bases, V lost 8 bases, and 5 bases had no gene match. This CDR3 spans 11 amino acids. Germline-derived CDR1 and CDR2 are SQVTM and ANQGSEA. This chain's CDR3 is CSFRTGYGYTF. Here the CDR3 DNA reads TGCAGCTTCCGGACAGGATATGGCTACACCTTC.

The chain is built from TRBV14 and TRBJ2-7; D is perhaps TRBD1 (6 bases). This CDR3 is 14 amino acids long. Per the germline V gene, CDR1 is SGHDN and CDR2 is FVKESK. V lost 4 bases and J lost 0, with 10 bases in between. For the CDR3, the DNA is TGTGCCAGCAGCCCTACAGGGTTCTCCTACGAGCAGTACTTC. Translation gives CASSPTGFSYEQYF.

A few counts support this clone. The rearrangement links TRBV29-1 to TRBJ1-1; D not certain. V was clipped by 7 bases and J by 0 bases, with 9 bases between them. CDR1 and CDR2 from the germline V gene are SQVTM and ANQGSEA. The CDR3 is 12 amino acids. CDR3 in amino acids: CSAVRVNTEAFF. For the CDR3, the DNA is TGCAGCGCCGTCCGGGTGAACACTGAAGCTTTCTTT.

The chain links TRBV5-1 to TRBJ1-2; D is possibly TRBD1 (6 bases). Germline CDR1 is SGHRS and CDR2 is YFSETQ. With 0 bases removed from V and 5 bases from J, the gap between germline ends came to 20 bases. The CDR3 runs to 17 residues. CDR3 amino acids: CASSLAGRPGDPYGYTF. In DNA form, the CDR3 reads TGCGCCAGCAGCTTGGCGGGTCGGCCAGGGGACCCGTATGGCTACACCTTC.

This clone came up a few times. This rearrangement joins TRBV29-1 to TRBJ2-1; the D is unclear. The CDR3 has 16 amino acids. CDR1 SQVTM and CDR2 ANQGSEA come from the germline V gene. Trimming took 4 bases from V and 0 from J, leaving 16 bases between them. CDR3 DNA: TGCAGCGTTGTAGTCCCCGAGTTGAGCTCCTACAATGAGCAGTTCTTC. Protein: CSVVVPELSSYNEQFF.

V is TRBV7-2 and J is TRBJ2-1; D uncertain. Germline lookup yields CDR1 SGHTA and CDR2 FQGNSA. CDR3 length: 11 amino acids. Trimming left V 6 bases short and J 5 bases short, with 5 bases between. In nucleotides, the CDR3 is TGTGCCAGCAGTCCAGACAATGAGCAGTTCTTC. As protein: CASSPDNEQFF.

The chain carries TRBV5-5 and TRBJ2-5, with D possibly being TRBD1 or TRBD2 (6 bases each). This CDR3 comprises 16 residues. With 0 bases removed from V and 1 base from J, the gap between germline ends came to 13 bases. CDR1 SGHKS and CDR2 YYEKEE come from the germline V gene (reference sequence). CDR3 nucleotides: TGTGCCAGCAGCTTGGGTACAGGAGGGGGCCAAGAGACCCAGTACTTC. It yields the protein CASSLGTGGGQETQYF.